This T cell receptor beta chain comes out of a study of blood T cell repertoires in COVID-19. All enrollees were roughly 18 to 89 years old and from fewer than 30 US areas. Cohort 3 donors were reported recovered after two negative PCRs, clearance, or symptom resolution. V trimming: 0 bases; J trimming: 3 bases; junction bases outside the gene matches: 10. CDR3 size: 18 residues. Measured with immunoSEQ multiplex PCR; TCRdb has only the in-frame clones, and not every one. The profile shows 250,000 or so clones, 80% to 90% of them singletons. This clonotype originated in a woman between 45 and 60 years old who had recovered from COVID-19. The chain couples TRBV23-1 to TRBJ2-1, with 8 bases aligning to TRBD2. TRBV23-1 is designated an ORF whose function remains uncertain. Sequences were obtained from PBMCs or T cells enriched from blood (not recorded which). CDR3 DNA sequence: TGCGCCAGCAGTCAATCTCCGGTCGGGAGGGCCGTCTACAATGAGCAGTTCTTC. Amino acid sequence: CASSQSPVGRAVYNEQFF.